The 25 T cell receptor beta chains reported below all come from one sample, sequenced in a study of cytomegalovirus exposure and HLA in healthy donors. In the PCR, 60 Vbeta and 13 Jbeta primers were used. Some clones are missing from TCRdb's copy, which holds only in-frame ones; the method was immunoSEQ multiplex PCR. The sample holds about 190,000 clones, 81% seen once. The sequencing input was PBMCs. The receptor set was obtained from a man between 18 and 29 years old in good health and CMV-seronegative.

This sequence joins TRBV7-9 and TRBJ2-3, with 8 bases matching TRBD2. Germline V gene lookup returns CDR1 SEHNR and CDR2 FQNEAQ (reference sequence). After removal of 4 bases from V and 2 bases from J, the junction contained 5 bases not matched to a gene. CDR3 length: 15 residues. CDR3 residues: CASSSQLAATDTQYF. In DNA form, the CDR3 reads TGTGCCAGCAGCTCACAACTAGCGGCCACAGATACGCAGTATTTT.

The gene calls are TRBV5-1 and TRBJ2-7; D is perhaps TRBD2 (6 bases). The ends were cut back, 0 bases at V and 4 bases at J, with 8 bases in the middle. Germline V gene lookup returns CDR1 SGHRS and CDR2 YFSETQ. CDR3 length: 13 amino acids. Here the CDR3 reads CASSLVGGYEQYF. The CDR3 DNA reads TGCGCCAGCAGCTTGGTCGGGGGATACGAGCAGTACTTC.

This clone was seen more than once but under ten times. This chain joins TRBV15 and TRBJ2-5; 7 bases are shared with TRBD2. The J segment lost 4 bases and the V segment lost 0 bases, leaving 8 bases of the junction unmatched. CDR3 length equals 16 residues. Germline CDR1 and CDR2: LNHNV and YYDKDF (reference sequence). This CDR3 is CATSRDRAGVGETQYF. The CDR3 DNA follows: TGTGCCACCAGCAGAGATCGGGCGGGAGTTGGAGAGACCCAGTACTTC. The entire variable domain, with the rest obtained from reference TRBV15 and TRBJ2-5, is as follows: DAMVIQNPRYQVTQFGKPVTLSCSQTLNHNVMYWYQQKSSQAPKLLFHYYDKDFNNEADTPDNFQSRRPNTSFCFLDIRSPGLGDTAMYLCATSRDRAGVGETQYFGPGTRLLVL.

Written as DNA, the CDR3 is TGTGCCAGTTGGGACAGGGGGCTGGGAACCCAGTACTTC. This codes for CASWDRGLGTQYF. The V gene is TRBV19, the J gene TRBJ2-5; 12 positions match TRBD1. The J segment lost 8 bases and the V segment lost 8 bases, leaving 6 bases of the junction unmatched. This CDR3 has 13 residues. CDR1 LNHDA and CDR2 SQIVND come from the germline V gene (reference sequence).

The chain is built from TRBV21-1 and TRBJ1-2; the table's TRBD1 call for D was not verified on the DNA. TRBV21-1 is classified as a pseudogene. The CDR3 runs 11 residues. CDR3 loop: CASPGVYGYTF. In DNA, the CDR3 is TGTGCCAGCCCAGGGGTCTATGGCTACACCTTC.

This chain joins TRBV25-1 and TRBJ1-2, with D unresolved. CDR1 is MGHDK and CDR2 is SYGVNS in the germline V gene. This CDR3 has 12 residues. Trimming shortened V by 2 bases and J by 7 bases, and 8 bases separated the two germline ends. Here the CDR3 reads CASSEIRGGYTF. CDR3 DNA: TGTGCCAGCAGTGAAATCCGGGGTGGCTACACCTTC.

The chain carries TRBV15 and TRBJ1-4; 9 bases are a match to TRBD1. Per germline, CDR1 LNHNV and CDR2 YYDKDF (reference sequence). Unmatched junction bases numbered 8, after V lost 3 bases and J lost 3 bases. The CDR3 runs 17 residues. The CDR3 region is CATSSRDRVSANEKLFF. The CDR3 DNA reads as TGTGCCACCAGCAGCCGGGACAGGGTCTCTGCTAATGAAAAACTGTTTTTT. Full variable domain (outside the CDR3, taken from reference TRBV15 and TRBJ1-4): DAMVIQNPRYQVTQFGKPVTLSCSQTLNHNVMYWYQQKSSQAPKLLFHYYDKDFNNEADTPDNFQSRRPNTSFCFLDIRSPGLGDTAMYLCATSSRDRVSANEKLFFGSGTQLSVL.

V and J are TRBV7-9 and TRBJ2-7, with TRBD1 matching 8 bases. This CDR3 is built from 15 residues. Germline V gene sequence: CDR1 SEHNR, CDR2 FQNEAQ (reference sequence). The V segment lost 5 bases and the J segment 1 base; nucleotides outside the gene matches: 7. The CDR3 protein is CASSLRTGISYEQYF. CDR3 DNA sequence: TGTGCCAGCAGCCTACGGACAGGGATTTCCTACGAGCAGTACTTC.

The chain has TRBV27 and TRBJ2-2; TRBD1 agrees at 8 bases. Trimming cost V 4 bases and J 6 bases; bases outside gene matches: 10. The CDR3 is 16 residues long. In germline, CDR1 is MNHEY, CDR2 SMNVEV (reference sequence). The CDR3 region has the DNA TGTGCCAGCAGTTACAGGGGGACCCTTGCTTCCGGGGAGCTGTTTTTT. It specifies CASSYRGTLASGELFF.

The CDR3 DNA follows: TGTGCCAGCAGCTTCGACACCGGGGAGCTGTTTTTT. Translating gives CASSFDTGELFF. The chain carries TRBV9 and TRBJ2-2; D gene uncertain. Germline V gene lookup returns CDR1 SGDLS and CDR2 YYNGEE. The V end was cut by 4 bases, the J end by 3 bases, with 4 bases between. The CDR3 is 12 residues long.

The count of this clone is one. The CDR3 coding sequence is TGCGCCAGCAGCCAAGATCCCGCTGCGGGGCGGGGTGGCTACACCTTC. This codes for CASSQDPAAGRGGYTF. V gene TRBV4-3 combines with J gene TRBJ1-2, with D possibly matching TRBD1 (5 bases). The CDR3 is 16 amino acids. Germline loops: CDR1 LGHNA, CDR2 YSLEER. Trimming removed 0 bases from V and 7 bases from J, with 18 bases in between.

The CDR3 coding sequence is TGTGCCAGCAGTTTGTGGTCTAGCGGGGGTCCTAGCACAGATACGCAGTATTTT. Translation gives CASSLWSSGGPSTDTQYF. This chain links TRBV28 with TRBJ2-3; 10 positions agree with TRBD2. In germline, CDR1 is MDHEN, CDR2 SYDVKM. The ends lost 3 bases at V and 0 bases at J; junction bases unmatched: 9. The CDR3 consists of 18 residues.

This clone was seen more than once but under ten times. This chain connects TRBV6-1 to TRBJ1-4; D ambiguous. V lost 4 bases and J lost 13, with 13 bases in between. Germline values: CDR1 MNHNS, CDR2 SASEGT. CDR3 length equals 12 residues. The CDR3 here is CASSAEGRRLFF. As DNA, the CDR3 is TGTGCCAGCAGTGCAGAGGGTCGCAGACTGTTTTTT.

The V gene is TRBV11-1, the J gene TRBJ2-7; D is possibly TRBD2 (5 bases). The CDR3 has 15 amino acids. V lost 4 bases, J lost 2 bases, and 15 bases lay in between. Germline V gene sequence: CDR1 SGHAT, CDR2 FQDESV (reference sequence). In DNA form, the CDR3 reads TGTGCCAGCAGCTCACACGGGGTGGCAACCTACGAGCAGTACTTC. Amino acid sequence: CASSSHGVATYEQYF.

CDR3 region: CASSIQGLNTEAFF. The CDR3 DNA reads as TGTGCCAGCAGTATACAGGGTTTGAACACTGAAGCTTTCTTT. V usage is TRBV7-8 and J usage is TRBJ1-1; possible D gene TRBD1, 6 bases. The CDR3 covers 14 residues. Trimming stripped 6 bases from V and 0 bases from J, with 11 bases between. Per germline, CDR1 SGHVS and CDR2 FQNEAQ. The whole variable domain, remainder taken from reference TRBV7-8 and TRBJ1-1, is GAGVSQSPRYKVAKRGQDVALRCDPISGHVSLFWYQQALGQGPEFLTYFQNEAQLDKSGLPSDRFFAERPEGSVSTLKIQRTQQEDSAVYLCASSIQGLNTEAFFGQGTRLTVV.

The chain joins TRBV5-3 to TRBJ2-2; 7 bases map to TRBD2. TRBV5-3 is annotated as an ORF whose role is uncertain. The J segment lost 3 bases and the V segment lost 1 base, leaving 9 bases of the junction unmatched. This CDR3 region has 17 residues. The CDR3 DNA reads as TGTGCCAGAAGCTTGTGGGGGGGGGATCGACACACCGGGGAGCTGTTTTTT. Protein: CARSLWGGDRHTGELFF.

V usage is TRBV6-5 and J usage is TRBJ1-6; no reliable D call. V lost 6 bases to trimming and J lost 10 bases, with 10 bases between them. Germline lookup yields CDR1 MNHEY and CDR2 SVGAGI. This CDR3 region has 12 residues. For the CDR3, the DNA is TGTGCCAGCAGGGAATCGGGGTCACCCCTCCACTTT. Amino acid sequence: CASRESGSPLHF.

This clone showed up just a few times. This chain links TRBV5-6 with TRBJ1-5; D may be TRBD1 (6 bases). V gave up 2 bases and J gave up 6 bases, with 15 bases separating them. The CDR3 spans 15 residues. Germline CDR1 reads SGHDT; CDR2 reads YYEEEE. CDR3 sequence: CASSFRRAGAQPQHF. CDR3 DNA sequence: TGTGCCAGCAGCTTTCGACGAGCAGGGGCTCAGCCCCAGCATTTT. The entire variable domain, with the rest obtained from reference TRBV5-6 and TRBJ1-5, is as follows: DAGVTQSPTHLIKTRGQQVTLRCSPKSGHDTVSWYQQALGQGPQFIFQYYEEEERQRGNFPDRFSGHQFPNYSSELNVNALLLGDSALYLCASSFRRAGAQPQHFGDGTRLSIL.

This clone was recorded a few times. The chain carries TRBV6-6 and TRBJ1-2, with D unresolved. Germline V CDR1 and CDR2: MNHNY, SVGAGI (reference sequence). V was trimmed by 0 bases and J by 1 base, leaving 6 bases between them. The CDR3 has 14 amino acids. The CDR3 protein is CASSYSLNNYGYTF. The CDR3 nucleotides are TGTGCCAGCAGTTACTCGTTAAATAACTATGGCTACACCTTC.

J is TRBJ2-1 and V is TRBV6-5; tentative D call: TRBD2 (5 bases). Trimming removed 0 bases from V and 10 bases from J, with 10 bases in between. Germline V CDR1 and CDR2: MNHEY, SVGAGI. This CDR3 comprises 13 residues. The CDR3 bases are TGTGCCAGCAGTTACTCGACCGGGATCGAGCAGTTCTTC. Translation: CASSYSTGIEQFF.

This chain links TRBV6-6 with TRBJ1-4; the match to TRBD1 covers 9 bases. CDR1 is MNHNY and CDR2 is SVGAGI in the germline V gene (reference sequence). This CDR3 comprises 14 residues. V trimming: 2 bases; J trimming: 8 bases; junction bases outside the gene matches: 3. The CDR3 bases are TGTGCCAGCAGTTACCGGGACAGGGCCGAAAAACTGTTTTTT. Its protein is CASSYRDRAEKLFF.

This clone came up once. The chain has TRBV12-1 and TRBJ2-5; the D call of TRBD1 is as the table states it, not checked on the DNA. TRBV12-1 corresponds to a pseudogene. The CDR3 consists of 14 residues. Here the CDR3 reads CASSQRTGQETQYF. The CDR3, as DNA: TGTGCCAGCAGCCAAAGGACAGGGCAAGAGACCCAGTACTTC.

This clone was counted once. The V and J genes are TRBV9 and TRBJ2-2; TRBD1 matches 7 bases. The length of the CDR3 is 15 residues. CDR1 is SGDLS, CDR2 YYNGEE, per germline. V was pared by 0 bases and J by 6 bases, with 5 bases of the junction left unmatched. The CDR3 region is CASSVDRGRSGELFF. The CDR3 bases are TGTGCCAGCAGCGTAGATAGGGGGCGGTCCGGGGAGCTGTTTTTT.

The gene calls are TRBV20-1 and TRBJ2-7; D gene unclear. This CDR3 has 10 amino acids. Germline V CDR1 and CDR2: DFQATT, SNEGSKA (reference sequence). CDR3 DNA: TGCCCCACACCGGGCTACGAGCAGTACTTC. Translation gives CPTPGYEQYF.

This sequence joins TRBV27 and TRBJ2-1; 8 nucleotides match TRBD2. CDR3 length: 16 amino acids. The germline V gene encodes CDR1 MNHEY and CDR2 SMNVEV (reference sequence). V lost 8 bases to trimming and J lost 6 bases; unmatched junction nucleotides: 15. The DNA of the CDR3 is TGTGCCAGCGGACCTATTGGTTCCGGGAGGGCCAATGAGCAGTTCTTC. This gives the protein CASGPIGSGRANEQFF.